The rows below give T cell receptor beta chains drawn from one sample of a study of OX40 agonist ivuxolimab in advanced cancers. Sequencing was performed with immunoSEQ multiplex PCR; in TCRdb, only in-frame clones are kept and a portion is missing. Among 69,000 or so clones, about 85% were seen once, and the ten largest hold 0.83%. The sequences come from CD4+ or CD8+ T cells sorted from blood, collected in a trial of the OX40 agonist ivuxolimab. The receptors derive from an adult with an advanced solid tumor such as melanoma, head and neck, liver or kidney cancer. The CDR3 runs from the conserved cysteine through the conserved F or W. D genes are given only for firm matches. Some rows mark clone size as missing; the rest say once, few, many or name a class of expanded clone.

J gene,V gene,D gene,clone size,CDR3 protein,CDR3 DNA
TRBJ2-7,TRBV5-1,TRBD2,-,CASSASSGSYEQYF,TGCGCCAGCAGCGCGTCTAGCGGGTCCTACGAGCAGTACTTC
TRBJ1-1,TRBV18,-,few,CASSPLEGTEAFF,TGTGCCAGCTCACCACTAGAAGGGACTGAAGCTTTCTTT
TRBJ1-2,TRBV7-9,-,-,CASSLEAGAHGYTF,TGTGCCAGCAGCTTAGAAGCAGGGGCCCATGGCTACACCTTC
TRBJ1-1,TRBV19,TRBD1,-,CASSIDRRRGQGTEAFF,TGTGCCAGTAGTATAGATCGTCGCAGGGGGCAAGGCACTGAAGCTTTCTTT
TRBJ1-5,TRBV5-6,-,-,CASSLTGGDQPQHF,TGTGCCAGCAGCTTGACCGGGGGGGATCAGCCCCAGCATTTT
TRBJ2-5,TRBV5-8,TRBD2,-,CASSLILAGGRGEETQYF,TGTGCCAGCAGCTTGATACTAGCGGGGGGTCGGGGAGAAGAGACCCAGTACTTC
TRBJ2-5,TRBV18,-,-,CASSQQGKQETQYF,TGTGCCAGCTCGCAACAGGGAAAGCAAGAGACCCAGTACTTC
TRBJ2-3,TRBV5-1,-,-,CASSPTSLGTDTQYF,TGCGCCAGCAGCCCGACCTCCTTGGGGACAGATACGCAGTATTTT
TRBJ2-5,TRBV11-2,TRBD2,few,CASSFSGGAEETQYF,TGTGCCAGCAGCTTTTCCGGGGGGGCCGAAGAGACCCAGTACTTC
TRBJ2-7,TRBV27,-,-,CASTSAGPLVEQYF,TGTGCCAGCACCTCCGCGGGACCTTTGGTCGAGCAGTACTTC
TRBJ1-2,TRBV30,-,-,CAWRIQREGYTF,TGTGCCTGGAGGATACAGCGGGAGGGCTACACCTTC
TRBJ2-7,TRBV6-1,-,-,CASRSEGWAYEQYF,TGTGCCAGCAGATCAGAGGGATGGGCCTACGAGCAGTACTTC
TRBJ1-1,TRBV6-4,-,-,CATRRTQTSEAFF,TGTGCCACCCGCCGGACCCAAACAAGTGAAGCTTTCTTT
TRBJ2-7,TRBV4-1,TRBD2,-,CASSPGLAAYEQYF,TGCGCCAGCAGCCCGGGACTAGCGGCCTACGAGCAGTACTTC
TRBJ2-1,TRBV19,-,-,CASTVGSSYNEQFF,TGTGCCAGTACCGTCGGCAGCTCCTACAATGAGCAGTTCTTC
TRBJ2-3,TRBV19,-,-,CASSRAIKVSTDTQYF,TGTGCCAGTAGTAGGGCAATCAAGGTTAGCACAGATACGCAGTATTTT
TRBJ2-7,TRBV18,TRBD1,few,CASSDGTAYEQYF,TGTGCCAGCTCGGACGGGACAGCCTACGAGCAGTACTTC
TRBJ2-7,TRBV7-2,TRBD1,-,CASSPRDSSSYEQYF,TGTGCCAGCAGCCCTAGGGACAGCAGCTCCTACGAGCAGTACTTC